A selection of T cell receptor beta chains follows, all from one sample in a study of tumor and adjacent non-tumor tissue in lung cancer. TCRdb independently ran MiXCR on the multiplex PCR reads; one entry per CDR3 protein. The profile covers about 200,000 distinct CDR3 sequences, with less than 80% appearing a single time and less than 25% taken by the ten largest. Source material: lung tumor tissue. These TCRs come from a man in his 60s with non-small cell lung cancer. Each CDR3 is given with its conserved first and last residue. The D gene is left open where the match is weak. Only some rows state a clone size, as once, few, many or a class for expanded clones.

>TRBV20-1|NA|TRBJ1-5|NA
CSAREVRDQPHHF
TGCAGTGCTAGGGAGGTTAGGGATCAGCCCCATCATTTT
>TRBV12-3/TRBV12-4|NA|TRBJ2-2|NA
CASKAATNTRELFF
TGTGCCAGCAAGGCTGCCACGAACACCAGGGAGCTATTTTTT
>TRBV5-4|NA|TRBJ2-6|NA
CVSSPSRNSGANVLTF
TGTGTCAGCAGCCCGTCCAGGAATTCTGGGGCCAACGTCCTGACTTTC
>TRBV6-5|few|TRBJ2-3|NA
CASGEGRYTDTQYF
TGTGCCAGCGGAGAGGGGAGATACACAGATACGCAGTATTTT
>TRBV20-1|medium-sized|TRBJ2-1|TRBD2
CSARVAGGPSGNEQFF
TGCAGTGCTAGGGTAGCGGGAGGGCCCTCGGGCAATGAGCAGTTCTTC
>TRBV10-2|NA|TRBJ1-5|NA
CASSENSQVNQPQHF
TGCGCCAGCAGTGAAAACAGCCAAGTCAATCAGCCCCAGCATTTT
>TRBV6-6|NA|TRBJ2-7|NA
CANSYEGKPYEQYF
TGTGCCAACAGTTACGAAGGGAAACCCTACGAGCAGTACTTC
>TRBV11-3|few|TRBJ2-1|TRBD2
CASSREREGLYEQFF
TGTGCCAGCAGCCGCGAGCGGGAGGGCTTATATGAGCAGTTCTTC
>TRBV12-3/TRBV12-4|many|TRBJ2-2|TRBD1
CASNGQGAYTGELFF
TGTGCCAGCAATGGACAGGGGGCGTACACCGGGGAGCTGTTTTTT
>TRBV6-5|NA|TRBJ2-5|NA
CASSCSMGETQYF
TGTGCCAGCAGTTGCTCTATGGGGGAGACCCAGTACTTC
>TRBV19|NA|TRBJ2-7|NA
CASTAGPGTVAYEQYF
TGTGCCAGTACCGCTGGACCCGGGACTGTTGCCTACGAGCAGTACTTC
>TRBV7-9|NA|TRBJ2-6|NA
CASSLGRDNSGANVLTF
TGTGCCAGCAGCTTAGGGCGGGATAACTCTGGGGCCAACGTCCTGACTTTC
>TRBV7-8|NA|TRBJ2-5|NA
CASSLRRWYQETQYF
TGTGCCAGCAGCCTCAGAAGGTGGTACCAAGAGACCCAGTACTTC
>TRBV4-3|NA|TRBJ2-6|NA
CANSQGAVSGANVLAF
TGCGCCAACAGCCAAGGGGCGGTGTCAGGGGCCAACGTCCTGGCTTTC
>TRBV24-1|NA|TRBJ2-3|NA
CATSEQRFTDTQYF
TGTGCCACCAGCGAACAGCGATTCACAGATACGCAGTATTTC
>TRBV5-6|NA|TRBJ2-2|NA
CASSLGQHGNTGELFF
TGTGCCAGCAGCTTGGGACAGCATGGTAACACAGGGGAGCTGTTTTTT
>TRBV19|NA|TRBJ1-5|NA
CASSIVGPGSNQPQHF
TGTGCCAGTAGTATAGTAGGTCCGGGAAGCAATCAGCCCCAGCATTTT
>TRBV29-1|many|TRBJ1-2|NA
CSVDNTGLIGHGYTF
TGCAGCGTTGACAATACGGGACTAATCGGCCATGGCTACACCTTC
>TRBV6-1|NA|TRBJ2-7|TRBD1
CASSVGQGRVIEHQQYF
TGTGCCAGCAGTGTCGGACAGGGGAGGGTGATCGAACATCAGCAGTACTTC
>TRBV12-3/TRBV12-4|NA|TRBJ1-2|NA
CASSLFAGIYGCTF
TGTGCCAGCAGTTTATTCGCAGGAATTTATGGCTGCACCTTC
>TRBV6-1|NA|TRBJ1-1|NA
CASRGRGWDTETFF
TGTGCCAGCAGGGGACGGGGGTGGGACACTGAAACTTTCTTT
>TRBV20-1|NA|TRBJ2-1|TRBD2
CSARPSNSGAYNEQFF
TGCAGTGCTAGACCATCCAATAGCGGGGCCTACAATGAGCAGTTCTTC
>TRBV11-2|many|TRBJ2-5|NA
CASRTLNVASQETQYF
TGTGCCAGCAGAACACTTAACGTGGCTAGCCAAGAGACCCAGTACTTC
>TRBV6-6|once|TRBJ2-7|NA
CASSYLGLTGDRSNELYF
TGTGCCAGCAGTTACCTCGGACTAACGGGAGATCGTAGCAACGAGCTGTACTTC
>TRBV7-8|NA|TRBJ2-1|NA
CASSRDSTVLFF
TGTGCCAGCAGTAGGGACTCCACCGTTTTGTTCTTC
>TRBV4-2|NA|TRBJ1-5|TRBD1
CASSQDGRGQGVSQTQHF
TGTGCCAGCAGCCAAGATGGCAGGGGACAGGGGGTGAGTCAGACCCAGCATTTT
>TRBV5-1|NA|TRBJ2-6|NA
CASRLVSGANVLTF
TGCGCCAGCAGGCTGGTTTCTGGGGCCAACGTCCTGACTTTC
>TRBV9|NA|TRBJ2-7|TRBD1
CASRVGGVAPYEQYF
TGTGCCAGCAGGGTAGGGGGCGTCGCCCCCTACGAGCAGTACTTC
>TRBV12-3/TRBV12-4|NA|TRBJ2-7|TRBD1
CASSRRDRGLYEQYF
TGTGCCAGCAGTCGCCGGGACAGGGGGCTCTACGAGCAGTACTTC
>TRBV12-5|NA|TRBJ1-3|NA
CASGLPRQTSGNTIYF
TGTGCTAGTGGTTTGCCCAGACAGACCTCTGGAAACACCATATATTTT
>TRBV5-8|NA|TRBJ2-7|NA
CASGSSYLRELYF
TGTGCCAGCGGATCTTCTTACTTACGGGAGCTGTACTTC
>TRBV18|NA|TRBJ1-1|NA
CVTSPGAVNTEAFF
TGTGTCACCTCACCGGGGGCAGTGAACACTGAAGCTTTCTTT
>TRBV11-2|NA|TRBJ2-1|NA
CANTLGDNERFF
TGTGCCAACACCTTAGGGGACAATGAGCGGTTCTTC
>TRBV20-1|many|TRBJ2-2|TRBD2
CSAAAGLAGRNTGELFF
TGCAGTGCTGCCGCGGGACTAGCGGGGCGAAACACCGGGGAGCTGTTTTTT
>TRBV5-1|NA|TRBJ2-3|NA
CASSFGGRIADTQYF
TGCGCCAGCAGCTTCGGTGGGAGGATCGCAGATACGCAGTATTTT
>TRBV28|NA|TRBJ2-7|TRBD2
CTSSLGAGGRYKQYF
TGTACCAGTAGTTTAGGAGCGGGGGGACGATACAAGCAGTACTTC
>TRBV18|NA|TRBJ2-7|TRBD2
CASSPPTSGRYEQYF
TGTGCCAGCTCACCACCGACTAGCGGGAGGTACGAGCAGTACTTC
>TRBV12-5|many|TRBJ2-1|NA
CASGLRGTGQFF
TGTGCTAGTGGTTTGAGGGGAACGGGGCAGTTCTTC
>TRBV30|NA|TRBJ2-3|NA
CAWSPARTAVGRDTQYF
TGTGCCTGGAGTCCGGCTCGGACCGCCGTAGGGAGAGATACGCAGTATTTT
>TRBV20-1|NA|TRBJ1-6|NA
CSARGDFMGFNSPLHF
TGCAGTGCTAGAGGGGACTTCATGGGGTTTAATTCACCCCTCCACTTT
>TRBV20-1|once|TRBJ1-3|NA
CSASLEVKGNTTYF
TGCAGTGCTAGTCTGGAGGTGAAGGGAAACACCACATATTTT
>TRBV4-2|NA|TRBJ2-1|NA
CASSQEGRPGYNEQFF
TGTGCCAGCAGCCAAGAGGGACGTCCGGGCTACAATGAGCAGTTCTTC
>TRBV28|NA|TRBJ2-2|TRBD1
CASRRDRRGTGELFF
TGTGCCAGCAGAAGGGACAGGCGAGGCACCGGGGAGCTGTTTTTT